The 18 T cell receptor beta chains in this list originate from one sample, sequenced in a study of regulatory T cells in long-lasting Graves disease. The time point was: persistent/refractory GD, antithyroid drugs over 5 years with positive TRAb. PBMC-extracted RNA yielded the TCR library. Assembly of TCR beta libraries relied on iRepertoire HTBI primers together with Arm-PCR of CDR3 regions. TCRdb passed the multiplex PCR reads through MiXCR, listing each CDR3 protein once. The table shows hundreds of thousands of distinct CDR3 sequences, with roughly a fifth occurring only once. This specimen consisted of peripheral blood mononuclear cells (PBMCs), obtained when the disease was refractory, from a patient treated with antithyroid drugs. The receptors here all came from a female donor with Graves disease.

The genes are TRBV28 and TRBJ2-3; D unclear. CDR1 MDHEN and CDR2 SYDVKM come from the germline V gene. Deletions cut 7 bases from V and 1 base from J, with 9 bases between. This CDR3 spans 13 amino acids. CDR3: CASKHRRTDTQYF. The DNA for the CDR3 is TGTGCCAGCAAGCACCGCCGCACAGATACGCAGTATTTT.

This clonotype was picked up a small number of times. J is TRBJ1-5 and V is TRBV6-2 or TRBV6-3, with D perhaps TRBD1 (6 bases). Trimming took off 2 bases at V and 6 bases at J, with 11 bases between the two ends. This CDR3 spans 14 amino acids. Per germline, CDR1 MNHEY and CDR2 SVGEGT. The CDR3, as DNA: TGTGCCAGCAGTTACAGACAGGAGGGTCAGCCCCAGCATTTT. Translated: CASSYRQEGQPQHF.

This chain uses TRBV29-1 with TRBJ2-7; D possibly corresponds to TRBD2 (5 bases). The V end was cut by 3 bases, the J end by 7 bases, with 13 bases between. This CDR3 has 12 residues. Germline CDR1 reads SQVTM; CDR2 reads ANQGSEA. For the CDR3, the DNA is TGCAGCGTTGATGAGGGTGTAGAAGAGCAGTACTTC. This sequence encodes CSVDEGVEEQYF.

Many counts were recorded for this clonotype. The CDR3 coding sequence is TGTGCCAGCAGTTTTTTTGTAGGGACTGAAGCTTTCTTT. Amino acid sequence: CASSFFVGTEAFF. V usage is TRBV12-3 or TRBV12-4 and J usage is TRBJ1-1; the D is unclear. The germline V and J ends were trimmed by 3 bases and 5 bases, with 10 bases remaining between them. The CDR3 has 13 residues.

This clonotype showed up many times. J is TRBJ1-4 and V is TRBV28; no firm D call. The CDR3 spans 15 residues. Germline values: CDR1 MDHEN, CDR2 SYDVKM. Trimming pared 5 bases from V and 5 bases from J, leaving 15 bases between. CDR3 sequence reads: CASSPRGGPNEKLFF. The CDR3 DNA is TGTGCCAGCAGTCCCCGGGGAGGGCCGAATGAAAAACTGTTTTTT.

The sample holds many counts of this clonotype. The chain carries TRBV7-2 and TRBJ2-7; 9 bases fit TRBD1. The V and J ends lost 0 bases and 4 bases, in that order; junction bases with no gene match: 7. Germline CDR1 is SGHTA and CDR2 is FQGNSA. This CDR3 is 16 amino acids long. The CDR3 DNA reads as TGTGCCAGCAGCTTAGCGCCGGGACAGGGAGGGTACGAGCAGTACTTC. This sequence encodes CASSLAPGQGGYEQYF.

As concerns this clonotype: Given a much more abundant clone one base away, this may be a read error. The V and J genes are TRBV12-3 or TRBV12-4 and TRBJ1-4; D is perhaps TRBD1 (5 bases). V lost 0 bases and J 8 bases, leaving 10 bases between the germline ends. The CDR3 contains 14 residues. CDR3 in amino acids: CASSLAAGPEKLFF. CDR3 sequence (DNA): TGTGCCAGCAGTTTAGCGGCGGGACCGGAAAAACTGTTTTTT.

This rearrangement joins TRBV6-4 to TRBJ2-5; 12 bases are shared with TRBD2. The CDR3 is 16 amino acids. V was clipped by 5 bases and J by 7 bases; unmatched bases: 11. Germline V gene lookup returns CDR1 MRHNA and CDR2 SNTAGT. CDR3 loop: CASSYLLAGGPVTQYF. DNA of the CDR3: TGTGCCAGCAGTTACTTGCTAGCGGGAGGGCCAGTGACCCAGTACTTC.

J is TRBJ2-2 and V is TRBV7-9; D uncertain. The germline V and J ends were trimmed by 3 bases and 2 bases, with 7 bases remaining between them. The CDR3 is 14 amino acids. CDR1 SEHNR and CDR2 FQNEAQ come from the germline V gene (reference sequence). DNA of the CDR3: TGTGCCAGCAGCTTTGACTCAAACACCGGGGAGCTGTTTTTT. As protein: CASSFDSNTGELFF.

This clonotype was seen many times. This chain uses TRBV28 with TRBJ2-5; weak D call: TRBD2 (5 bases). CDR3 length: 19 amino acids. The V gene lost 6 bases and the J gene lost 5 bases, with 31 bases spanning the gap. Germline CDR1 is MDHEN and CDR2 is SYDVKM. CDR3 DNA: TGTGCCAGCAGACCACTGGGTGGGAGTGAGAAGCTTAGTTGGGAGACCCAGTACTTC. It translates to CASRPLGGSEKLSWETQYF. Full variable domain (missing parts from reference TRBV28 and TRBJ2-5): DVKVTQSSRYLVKRTGEKVFLECVQDMDHENMFWYRQDPGLGLRLIYFSYDVKMKEKGDIPEGYSVSREKKERFSLILESASTNQTSMYLCASRPLGGSEKLSWETQYFGPGTRLLVL.

This clonotype was detected a few times. This chain uses TRBV7-2 with TRBJ2-7; 9 nucleotides align to TRBD2. The V gene's germline CDR1 is SGHTA and CDR2 FQGNSA. The CDR3 contains 15 residues. The ends lost 5 bases at V and 3 bases at J; junction bases unmatched: 8. CDR3 loop: CASSVGLAANYEQYF. DNA for the CDR3: TGTGCCAGCAGCGTGGGACTAGCCGCCAACTACGAGCAGTACTTC.

The chain couples TRBV20-1 to TRBJ2-7; D is undetermined. The V end was cut by 2 bases, the J end by 2 bases, with 13 bases between. Germline V gives CDR1 DFQATT, CDR2 SNEGSKA (reference sequence). This CDR3 is 14 amino acids long. This CDR3 reads CSARPSGKPYEQYF. The CDR3 region has the DNA TGCAGTGCTAGACCCAGTGGGAAACCCTACGAGCAGTACTTC.

This clonotype was recorded a few times. The V call is TRBV7-2, the J call TRBJ1-1; no reliable D call. The germline CDR1 and CDR2 sequences are SGHTA and FQGNSA. Trimming took off 1 base at V and 6 bases at J, with 9 bases between the two ends. The CDR3 contains 13 residues. The CDR3 region has the DNA TGTGCCAGCAGCTTAGGGACGACCGCTGAAGCTTTCTTT. It encodes CASSLGTTAEAFF.

This clonotype was picked up many times. The chain combines TRBV28 with TRBJ1-2; 9 bases are a match to TRBD1. The length of the CDR3 is 14 residues. Germline V gene lookup returns CDR1 MDHEN and CDR2 SYDVKM. The V gene end was trimmed by 7 bases and the J gene end by 8 bases; junction bases not matched to a gene: 11. The CDR3 region has the DNA TGTGCCAGCACGTCCTTGGGACAGGGTGACGGCTACACCTTC. This sequence encodes CASTSLGQGDGYTF.

This clonotype has just a few counts. The chain is built from TRBV7-9 and TRBJ1-1; D uncertain. Per the germline V gene, CDR1 is SEHNR and CDR2 is FQNEAQ (reference sequence). V lost 1 base and J 1 base, leaving 13 bases between the germline ends. The CDR3 covers 16 residues. CDR3 in amino acids: CASSLGGSFTNTEAFF. CDR3 DNA: TGTGCCAGCAGCTTAGGCGGGAGTTTCACGAACACTGAAGCTTTCTTT.

This clonotype appeared a few times. The chain carries TRBV28 and TRBJ1-1; 9 nucleotides match TRBD1. Germline values: CDR1 MDHEN, CDR2 SYDVKM. This CDR3 comprises 15 residues. After removal of 3 bases from V and 5 bases from J, the junction contained 7 bases not matched to a gene. The CDR3 DNA reads as TGTGCCAGCAGTTTTTTCCGACAGGGGGGGACTGAAGCTTTCTTT. This translates into CASSFFRQGGTEAFF.

V gene TRBV7-9 combines with J gene TRBJ2-7; TRBD2 is a possible D gene (5 bases). The CDR3 runs 14 residues. Germline V gene lookup returns CDR1 SEHNR and CDR2 FQNEAQ (reference sequence). Deletions cut 3 bases from V and 11 bases from J, with 20 bases between. CDR3 coding DNA: TGTGCCAGCAGCTTTATCGGGCCTCGGGAAGAGGAGTACTTC. Protein product: CASSFIGPREEEYF.

V and J are TRBV7-9 and TRBJ1-1; D unclear. The CDR3 has 14 residues. V lost 5 bases and J lost 5, with 15 bases in between. Looked up from germline, CDR1 is SEHNR and CDR2 is FQNEAQ (reference sequence). The CDR3 bases are TGTGCCAGCAGCCAGGAAGGCGGGGTTACTGAAGCTTTCTTT. Residues: CASSQEGGVTEAFF.